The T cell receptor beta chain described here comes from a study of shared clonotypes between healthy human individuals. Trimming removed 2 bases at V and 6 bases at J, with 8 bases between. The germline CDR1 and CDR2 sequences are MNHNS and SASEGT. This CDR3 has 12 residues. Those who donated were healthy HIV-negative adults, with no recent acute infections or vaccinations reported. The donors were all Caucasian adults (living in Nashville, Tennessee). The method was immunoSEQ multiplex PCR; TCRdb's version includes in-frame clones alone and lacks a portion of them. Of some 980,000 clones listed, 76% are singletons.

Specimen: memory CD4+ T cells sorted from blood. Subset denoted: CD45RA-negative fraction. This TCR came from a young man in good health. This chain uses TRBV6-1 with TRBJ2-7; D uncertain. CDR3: CASSESLGEQYF. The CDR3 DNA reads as TGTGCCAGCAGTGAAAGCTTGGGCGAGCAGTACTTC.